This T cell receptor (beta chain) was found in a study of T cell repertoires and Cas9 in healthy adults listed by TCRdb under 2018. As for the study more broadly: Multi-effector potency, cytotoxicity and lineage determination within the CD4 and CD8 compartments were characterized for SpCas9-reactive T cells. This study looked at whether people already carry T cell immunity to the Streptococcus pyogenes Cas9 nuclease (SpCas9), the enzyme used in CRISPR gene editing.

V sheds 0 bases and J sheds 7 bases, leaving 10 bases between their ends. The germline V gene supplies CDR1 MNHNS and CDR2 SASEGT. From the cysteine through the phenylalanine, the CDR3 covers 15 amino acids. Here the CDR3 DNA is all that survives: 45 bases in frame from base 1. This clone was observed a handful of times. Its antigen remains undetermined. No clone much larger than this one lies a single base away; base qualities are absent. The method behind the library was the immunoSEQ multiplex PCR assay. What TCRdb holds here is the immuneACCESS table cut down to in-frame rearrangements. Part of the clones is not present; checked against another copy, under half of the missing clones reflect an unresolved V gene, and the others are unexplained. The sample table shows more than 20,000 clones, and just under 95% are seen once. Jointly, the top ten make up over 0.7% of the sample. Results the study describes overall, beyond this receptor: In vitro, SpCas9-reactive regulatory T cells were reported to reduce the proliferation and function of SpCas9-reactive effector T cells.

Donors were healthy humans. The sequenced material came from CD4+ effector T cells (CD127+, CD25-, CD137-, CD154-) from PBMCs; culture status not recorded. The rearranged segments are TRBV6-1 and TRBJ1-6; no D gene can be assigned with confidence. This receptor was obtained from a human donor in good health. Here is the DNA: TGTGCCAGCAGTGAAGCTTCCTCTCAAAATTCACCCCTCCACTTT. Protein translation: CASSEASSQNSPLHF.